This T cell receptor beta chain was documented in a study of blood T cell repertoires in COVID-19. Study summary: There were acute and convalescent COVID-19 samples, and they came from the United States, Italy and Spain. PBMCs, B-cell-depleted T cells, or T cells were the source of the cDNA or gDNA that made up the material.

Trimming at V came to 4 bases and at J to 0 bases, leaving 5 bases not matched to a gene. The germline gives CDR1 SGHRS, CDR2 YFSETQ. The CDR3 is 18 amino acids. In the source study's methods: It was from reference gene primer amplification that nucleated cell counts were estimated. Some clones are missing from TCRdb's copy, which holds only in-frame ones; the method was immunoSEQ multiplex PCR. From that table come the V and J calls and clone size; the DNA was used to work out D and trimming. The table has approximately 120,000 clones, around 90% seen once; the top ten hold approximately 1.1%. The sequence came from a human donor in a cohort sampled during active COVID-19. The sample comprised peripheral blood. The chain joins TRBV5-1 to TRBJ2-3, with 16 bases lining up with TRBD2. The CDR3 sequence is CASSPGLAGGTSTDTQYF. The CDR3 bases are TGCGCCAGCAGCCCGGGACTAGCGGGGGGGACTAGCACAGATACGCAGTATTTT.